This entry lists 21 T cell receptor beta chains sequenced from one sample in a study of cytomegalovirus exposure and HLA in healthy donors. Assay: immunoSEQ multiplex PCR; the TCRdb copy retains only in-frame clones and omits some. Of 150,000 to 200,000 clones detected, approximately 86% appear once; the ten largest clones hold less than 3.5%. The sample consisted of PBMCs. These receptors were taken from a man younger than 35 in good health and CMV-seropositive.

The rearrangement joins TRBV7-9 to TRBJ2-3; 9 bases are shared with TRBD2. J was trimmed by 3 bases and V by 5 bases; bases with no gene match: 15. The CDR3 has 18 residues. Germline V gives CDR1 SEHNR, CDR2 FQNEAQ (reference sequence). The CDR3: CASSGGKAGGIITDTQYF. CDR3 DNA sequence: TGTGCCAGCAGCGGGGGGAAGGCGGGAGGGATCATTACAGATACGCAGTATTTT.

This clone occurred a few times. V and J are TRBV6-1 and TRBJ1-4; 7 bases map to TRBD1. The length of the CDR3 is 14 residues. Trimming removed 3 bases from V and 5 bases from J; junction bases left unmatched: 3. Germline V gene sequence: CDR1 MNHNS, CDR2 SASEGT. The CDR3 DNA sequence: TGTGCCAGCAGTGAGGGCAGGGGGAATGAAAAACTGTTTTTT. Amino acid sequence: CASSEGRGNEKLFF.

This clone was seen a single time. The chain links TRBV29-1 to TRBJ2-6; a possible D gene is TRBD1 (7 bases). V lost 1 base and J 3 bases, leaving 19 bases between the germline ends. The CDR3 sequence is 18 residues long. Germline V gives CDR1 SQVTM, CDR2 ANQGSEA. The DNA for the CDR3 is TGCAGCGTTGAAGGTCGGCAGGGGGGACGATATGGGGCCAACGTCCTGACTTTC. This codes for CSVEGRQGGRYGANVLTF. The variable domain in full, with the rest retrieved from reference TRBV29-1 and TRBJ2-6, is SAVISQKPSRDICQRGTSLTIQCQVDSQVTMMFWYRQQPGQSLTLIATANQGSEATYESGFVIDKFPISRPNLTFSTLTVSNMSPEDSSIYLCSVEGRQGGRYGANVLTFGAGSRLTVL.

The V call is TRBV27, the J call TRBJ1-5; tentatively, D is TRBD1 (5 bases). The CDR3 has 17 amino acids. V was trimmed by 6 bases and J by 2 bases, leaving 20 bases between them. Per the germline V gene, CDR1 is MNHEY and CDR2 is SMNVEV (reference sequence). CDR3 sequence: CASSQGGAQTGNQPQHF. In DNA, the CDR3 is TGTGCCAGCAGCCAGGGCGGGGCCCAAACGGGCAATCAGCCCCAGCATTTT.

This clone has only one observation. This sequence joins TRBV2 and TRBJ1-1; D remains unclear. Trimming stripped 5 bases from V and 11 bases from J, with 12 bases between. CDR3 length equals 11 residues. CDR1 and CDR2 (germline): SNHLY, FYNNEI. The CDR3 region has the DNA TGTGCCAGCAGTTACGGGCCGGGGGCTTTCTTT. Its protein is CASSYGPGAFF.

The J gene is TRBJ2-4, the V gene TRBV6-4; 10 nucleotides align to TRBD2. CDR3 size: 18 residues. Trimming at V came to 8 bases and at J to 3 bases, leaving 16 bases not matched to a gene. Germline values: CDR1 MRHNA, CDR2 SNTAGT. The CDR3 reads CASRRVSGRAGSKNIQYF. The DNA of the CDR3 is TGTGCCAGCCGGAGGGTAAGCGGGAGGGCCGGGAGCAAAAACATTCAGTACTTC.

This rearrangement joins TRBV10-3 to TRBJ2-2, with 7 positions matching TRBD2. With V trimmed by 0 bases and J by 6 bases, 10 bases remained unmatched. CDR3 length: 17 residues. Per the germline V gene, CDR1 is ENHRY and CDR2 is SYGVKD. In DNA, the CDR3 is TGTGCCATCAGTGAGTCCTTGGGGAGGGGCGTCTCCGGGGAGCTGTTTTTT. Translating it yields CAISESLGRGVSGELFF.

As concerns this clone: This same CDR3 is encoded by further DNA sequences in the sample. The CDR3 DNA reads TGTGCCAGCACTCCGGGACAGACCTACGAGCAGTACTTC. Translating it yields CASTPGQTYEQYF. This chain links TRBV6-6 with TRBJ2-7, with 7 bases fitting TRBD1. CDR3 length equals 13 residues. Germline CDR1 and CDR2: MNHNY and SVGAGI (reference sequence). J gave up 2 bases and V 7 bases, and 5 bases lay outside the gene matches.

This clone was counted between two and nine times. The CDR3 loop reads CASSPIVRWETQYF. CDR3 coding DNA: TGCGCCAGCAGCCCCATCGTGCGGTGGGAGACCCAGTACTTC. V and J are TRBV5-1 and TRBJ2-5; D gene uncertain. Per germline, CDR1 SGHRS and CDR2 YFSETQ. The CDR3 is 14 residues long. V lost 4 bases to trimming and J lost 5 bases, with 15 bases between them.

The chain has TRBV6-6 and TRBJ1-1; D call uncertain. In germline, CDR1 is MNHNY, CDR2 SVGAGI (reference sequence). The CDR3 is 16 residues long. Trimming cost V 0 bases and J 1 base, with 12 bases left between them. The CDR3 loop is CASSYSMRRGNTEAFF. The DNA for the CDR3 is TGTGCCAGCAGTTACTCGATGAGGCGAGGGAACACTGAAGCTTTCTTT.

CDR3 sequence reads: CASSAATGTQETQYF. CDR3 in DNA: TGTGCCAGCAGTGCAGCGACAGGGACGCAAGAGACCCAGTACTTC. V gene TRBV6-1 combines with J gene TRBJ2-5; 7 bases line up with TRBD1. With V trimmed by 4 bases and J by 2 bases, 7 bases remained unmatched. The CDR3 is made up of 15 amino acids. CDR1 and CDR2 from the germline V gene are MNHNS and SASEGT.

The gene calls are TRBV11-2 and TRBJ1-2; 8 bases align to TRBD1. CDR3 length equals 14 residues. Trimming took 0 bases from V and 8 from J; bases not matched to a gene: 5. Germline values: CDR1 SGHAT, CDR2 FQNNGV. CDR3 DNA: TGTGCCAGCAGCTTAGATAGGTCAGGGGGCGGCTACACCTTC. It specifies CASSLDRSGGGYTF.

In DNA form, the CDR3 reads TGTGCCAGCAGCCAGCGCAAAACAGGGGGCATCGGAGAGACCCAGTACTTC. It encodes CASSQRKTGGIGETQYF. This chain uses TRBV14 with TRBJ2-5; 9 nucleotides align to TRBD1. Germline lookup yields CDR1 SGHDN and CDR2 FVKESK. The CDR3 runs to 17 residues. The junction had 12 bases not matched to a gene; V was cut back by 3 bases and J by 4 bases.

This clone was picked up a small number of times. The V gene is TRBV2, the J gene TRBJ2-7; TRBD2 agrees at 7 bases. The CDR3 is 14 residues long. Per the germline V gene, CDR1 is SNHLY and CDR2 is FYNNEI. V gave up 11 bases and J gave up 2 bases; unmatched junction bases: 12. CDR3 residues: CASAGTPGPYEQYF. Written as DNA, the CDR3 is TGTGCCTCAGCGGGGACCCCAGGCCCCTACGAGCAGTACTTC.

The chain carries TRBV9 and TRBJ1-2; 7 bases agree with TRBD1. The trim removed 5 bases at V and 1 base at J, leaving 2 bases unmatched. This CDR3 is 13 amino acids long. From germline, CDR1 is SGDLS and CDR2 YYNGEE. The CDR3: CASSGTDNYGYTF. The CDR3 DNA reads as TGTGCCAGCAGTGGGACAGATAACTATGGCTACACCTTC.

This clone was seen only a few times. The CDR3 region has the DNA TGTGCCAGCAGCCCTGACAGGGACTACGAGCAGTACTTC. It encodes CASSPDRDYEQYF. The J gene is TRBJ2-7, the V gene TRBV5-8, with 7 bases matching TRBD1. With V trimmed by 4 bases and J by 3 bases, 4 bases remained unmatched. The CDR3 contains 13 residues. CDR1 is SGHTS and CDR2 is YDEGEE in the germline V gene.

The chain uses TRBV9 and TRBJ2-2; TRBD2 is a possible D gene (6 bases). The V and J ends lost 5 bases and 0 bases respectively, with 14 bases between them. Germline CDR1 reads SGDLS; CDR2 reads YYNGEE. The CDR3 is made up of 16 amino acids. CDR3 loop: CASSVGLAANTGELFF. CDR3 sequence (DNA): TGTGCCAGCAGTGTCGGATTAGCGGCGAACACCGGGGAGCTGTTTTTT. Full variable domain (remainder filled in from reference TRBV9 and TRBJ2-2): DSGVTQTPKHLITATGQRVTLRCSPRSGDLSVYWYQQSLDQGLQFLIQYYNGEERAKGNILERFSAQQFPDLHSELNLSSLELGDSALYFCASSVGLAANTGELFFGEGSRLTVL.

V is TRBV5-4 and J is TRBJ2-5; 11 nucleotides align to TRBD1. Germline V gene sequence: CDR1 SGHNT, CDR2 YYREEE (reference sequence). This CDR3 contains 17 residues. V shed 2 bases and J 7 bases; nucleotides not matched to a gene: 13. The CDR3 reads CASSFFGQGAGGGTQYF. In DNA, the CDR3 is TGTGCCAGCAGCTTCTTCGGACAGGGGGCTGGAGGGGGGACCCAGTACTTC.

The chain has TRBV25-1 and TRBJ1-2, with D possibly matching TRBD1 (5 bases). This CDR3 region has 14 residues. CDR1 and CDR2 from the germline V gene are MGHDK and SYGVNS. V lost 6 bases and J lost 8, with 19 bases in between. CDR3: CASRSPQGLSGYTF. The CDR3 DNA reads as TGTGCCAGCAGGAGTCCCCAGGGCCTCAGCGGCTACACCTTC.

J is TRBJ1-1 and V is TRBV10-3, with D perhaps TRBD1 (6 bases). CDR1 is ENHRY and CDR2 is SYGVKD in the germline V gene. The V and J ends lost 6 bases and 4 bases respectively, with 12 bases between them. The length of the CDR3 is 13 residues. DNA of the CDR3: TGTGCCATCAGAAGAGGGGGAAGCACTGAAGCTTTCTTT. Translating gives CAIRRGGSTEAFF.

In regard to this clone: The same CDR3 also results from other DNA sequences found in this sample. The CDR3 here is CASSRNTEAFF. In DNA form, the CDR3 reads TGTGCCAGCAGCAGGAACACTGAAGCTTTCTTT. This chain uses TRBV2 with TRBJ1-1; D ambiguous. The germline V gene has CDR1 SNHLY and CDR2 FYNNEI. Between the trimmed V and J ends, which lost 6 bases and 1 base, there was a span of 3 bases. The CDR3 spans 11 residues.